The entry below gives a single T cell receptor (beta chain) sequence along with its context. This sample is drawn from a study of T cells after somatic rescue of genetic block. Only in-frame clones appear in the TCRdb table, and some are missing; sequencing was by immunoSEQ multiplex PCR. This sample has fewer than 15,000 clones, with roughly two thirds found just once. Germline V CDR1 and CDR2: SEHNR, FQNEAQ (reference sequence). V lost 2 bases and J 8 bases, leaving 12 bases between the germline ends. CDR3 length: 14 amino acids. This clonotype was obtained from a boy aged 5-17 years. V and J are TRBV7-9 and TRBJ1-4; D is uncertain. The specimen was peripheral blood mononuclear cells (PBMCs). CDR3 coding DNA: TGTGCCAGCAGCTTAACCGCTCTTGAAGAAAAACTGTTTTTT. This translates into CASSLTALEEKLFF.